Below are 29 T cell receptor beta chains sequenced from a single sample in a study of T cell repertoires in cytomegalovirus infection. TCRdb re-analysed the reads in MiXCR, keeping a single row per CDR3 protein. Of 200,000 to 300,000 distinct CDR3 sequences in the sample, approximately 9% are singletons; the top ten hold over 13%. Sequencing was carried out using PBMCs. These receptors all stem from a human donor in good health (CMV status not recorded). Some clones in this sample may be carry-over from other donors' samples.

This clonotype was seen only a few times. The chain is built from TRBV11-3 and TRBJ2-3, with D possibly being TRBD2 (6 bases). Trimming took off 3 bases at V and 5 bases at J, with 15 bases between the two ends. Germline assignment: CDR1 SGHNT and CDR2 YENEEA. The length of the CDR3 is 15 residues. CDR3 sequence: CASSLGGSGRDTQYF. The DNA for the CDR3 is TGTGCCAGCAGCTTGGGGGGATCGGGACGAGATACGCAGTATTTT. Together with reference TRBV11-3 and TRBJ2-3, the CDR3 gives the full variable domain: EAGVVQSPRYKIIEKKQPVAFWCNPISGHNTLYWYLQNLGQGPELLIRYENEEAVDDSQLPKDRFSAERLKGVDSTLKIQPAELGDSAVYLCASSLGGSGRDTQYFGPGTRLTVL.

V gene TRBV18 combines with J gene TRBJ1-4, with a tentative D call TRBD1 (5 bases). CDR1 KGHSH and CDR2 LQKENI come from the germline V gene. Trimming removed 2 bases from V and 2 bases from J, with 9 bases in between. This CDR3 comprises 15 residues. CDR3 sequence reads: CASSPGGKTNEKLFF. In DNA form, the CDR3 reads TGTGCCAGCTCACCAGGGGGGAAGACTAATGAAAAACTGTTTTTT.

This clonotype was seen many times. The chain is built from TRBV29-1 and TRBJ2-5; D is ambiguous. V lost 7 bases, J lost 4 bases, and 10 bases lay in between. The CDR3 totals 11 residues. Germline V gene lookup returns CDR1 SQVTM and CDR2 ANQGSEA. CDR3 region: CSESKGETQYF. CDR3 nucleotides: TGCAGCGAATCTAAGGGAGAGACCCAGTACTTC.

The gene calls are TRBV4-3 and TRBJ2-3, with TRBD2 identical over 14 bases. The CDR3 runs to 18 residues. After removal of 1 base from V and 0 bases from J, the junction contained 3 bases not matched to a gene. The germline V gene encodes CDR1 LGHNA and CDR2 YSLEER. CDR3 in amino acids: CASSQGLAGGISTDTQYF. CDR3 DNA: TGCGCCAGCAGCCAAGGACTAGCGGGAGGGATTAGCACAGATACGCAGTATTTT.

This clonotype has only a few counts. V is TRBV12-3 or TRBV12-4 and J is TRBJ2-7, with 9 bases matching TRBD2. V lost 0 bases and J lost 4; bases outside the gene matches: 4. The CDR3 is 15 residues long. The CDR3 spells CASSLAGGRGYEQYF. Here the CDR3 DNA reads TGTGCCAGCAGTTTAGCGGGCGGGAGGGGGTACGAGCAGTACTTC.

This clonotype was recorded many times. One end of the junction does not line up with germline, which may come from a read error. The chain links TRBV11-3 to TRBJ2-1; no firm D call. From germline, CDR1 is SGHNT and CDR2 YENEEA. CDR3 length: 14 residues. The CDR3 here is CASGLSLLGNEQFF. CDR3 nucleotide sequence: TGTGCCAGCGGCTTGTCCTTGCTCGGCAATGAGCAGTTCTTC. Variable domain in full (rest from reference TRBV11-3 and TRBJ2-1): EAGVVQSPRYKIIEKKQPVAFWCNPISGHNTLYWYLQNLGQGPELLIRYENEEAVDDSQLPKDRFSAERLKGVDSTLKIQPAELGDSAVYLCASGLSLLGNEQFFGPGTRLTVL.

Note on this clonotype: A read error may be the cause here, since a much bigger clone is one base away. The chain is built from TRBV7-9 and TRBJ1-1; 8 nucleotides align to TRBD1. The trim removed 4 bases at V and 5 bases at J, leaving 0 bases unmatched. The germline CDR1 and CDR2 sequences are SEHNR and FQNEAQ (reference sequence). CDR3 length equals 12 residues. The CDR3, as DNA: TGTGCCAGCAGCTGGGACAGGACTGAAGCTTTCTTT. This encodes CASSWDRTEAFF.

The table lists this clonotype with a few counts. This chain uses TRBV19 with TRBJ1-1; TRBD1 matches at 9 bases. Germline V gives CDR1 LNHDA, CDR2 SQIVND (reference sequence). There are 15 residues in the CDR3. Trimming at V came to 1 base and at J to 1 base, leaving 1 base not matched to a gene. The CDR3 is CASSIGDRANTEAFF. The CDR3 bases are TGTGCCAGTAGTATAGGGGACAGGGCGAACACTGAAGCTTTCTTT.

This clonotype was observed at least ten times. The chain links TRBV10-2 to TRBJ2-2, with TRBD1 identical over 7 bases. The germline V gene has CDR1 WSHSY and CDR2 SAAADI. After removal of 8 bases from V and 5 bases from J, the junction contained 5 bases not matched to a gene. The CDR3 loop spans 13 amino acids. CDR3 sequence reads: CASSGTETGELFF. The DNA for the CDR3 is TGCGCCAGCTCCGGGACAGAGACCGGGGAGCTGTTTTTT.

This clonotype was detected many times. The chain joins TRBV4-1 to TRBJ2-7; D is unclear. Germline-derived CDR1 and CDR2 are MGHRA and YSYEKL. V was trimmed by 0 bases and J by 5 bases, leaving 14 bases between them. The CDR3 is made up of 15 amino acids. Written as DNA, the CDR3 is TGCGCCAGCAGCCAAGATTCCCGACGGCAGGACGAGCAGTACTTC. This encodes CASSQDSRRQDEQYF.

The chain couples TRBV4-3 to TRBJ1-5; no firm D call. From germline, CDR1 is LGHNA and CDR2 YSLEER. CDR3 length: 14 residues. Trimming cost V 0 bases and J 2 bases, with 5 bases left between them. DNA for the CDR3: TGCGCCAGCAGCCAAGAGATCGGCAATCAGCCCCAGCATTTT. Its translation is CASSQEIGNQPQHF.

This clonotype was counted at least ten times. V gene TRBV12-3 or TRBV12-4 combines with J gene TRBJ1-6, with 7 nucleotides matching TRBD1. CDR3 length: 14 amino acids. Germline trimming cut 3 bases from V and 10 bases from J; bases unmatched to any gene: 6. Here the CDR3 reads CASSFQQGGSPLHF. Written as DNA, the CDR3 is TGTGCCAGCAGTTTCCAGCAGGGGGGATCACCCCTCCACTTT.

In this sample, this clonotype turned up many times. The chain combines TRBV12-5 with TRBJ1-1, with D maybe TRBD1 (6 bases). Per the germline V gene, CDR1 is LGHNT and CDR2 is FRNRAP. This CDR3 is 11 amino acids long. The V end was cut by 8 bases, the J end by 3 bases, with 7 bases between. CDR3 sequence reads: CASRGHTEAFF. The CDR3 DNA reads as TGTGCTAGTCGGGGGCACACTGAAGCTTTCTTT.

V usage is TRBV20-1 and J usage is TRBJ1-2; weak D call: TRBD1 (5 bases). The CDR3 length is 12 residues. Trimming removed 3 bases at V and 2 bases at J, with 7 bases between. Germline values: CDR1 DFQATT, CDR2 SNEGSKA (reference sequence). CDR3 bases: TGCAGTGCTAGTGGGGGGAACTATGGCTACACCTTC. This codes for CSASGGNYGYTF.

This clonotype occurred many times. The V and J genes are TRBV7-2 and TRBJ2-3; D is unresolved. V was cut by 5 bases and J by 0 bases, with 15 bases left in between. The germline V gene encodes CDR1 SGHTA and CDR2 FQGNSA. The CDR3 runs 16 residues. In nucleotides, the CDR3 is TGTGCCAGCAGCCCATTACAAATAAGGAGCACAGATACGCAGTATTTT. Amino acid sequence: CASSPLQIRSTDTQYF.

This clonotype was observed many times. The chain uses TRBV7-2 and TRBJ2-3, with 12 bases that match TRBD2. V shed 5 bases, J shed 3 bases, and the junction held 6 bases outside the gene matches. This CDR3 spans 16 amino acids. The germline V gene encodes CDR1 SGHTA and CDR2 FQGNSA. The CDR3 is CASSILAGGPTDTQYF. Here the CDR3 DNA reads TGTGCCAGCAGCATCCTAGCGGGGGGGCCTACAGATACGCAGTATTTT.

This clonotype was picked up many times. The rearrangement uses TRBV6-1 and TRBJ1-1, with 8 bases lining up with TRBD1. V lost 3 bases, J lost 3 bases, and 3 bases stayed unmatched. From germline, CDR1 is MNHNS and CDR2 SASEGT. This CDR3 spans 14 amino acids. This CDR3 is CASSDNRGDTEAFF. The CDR3 DNA reads TGTGCCAGCAGTGATAACAGGGGGGACACTGAAGCTTTCTTT.

The table lists this clonotype with many counts. V usage is TRBV7-6 and J usage is TRBJ2-7; D may match TRBD1 or TRBD2 (5 bases each). CDR1 and CDR2 from the germline V gene are SGHVS and FNYEAQ. V lost 1 base, J lost 1 base, and 17 bases lay in between. This CDR3 is 17 amino acids long. This CDR3 reads CASSLESGTSRSYEQYF. CDR3 DNA: TGTGCCAGCAGCTTAGAGTCCGGGACCTCAAGGTCCTACGAGCAGTACTTC.

This clonotype has a count of ten or more. The chain is built from TRBV7-9 and TRBJ2-7, with D perhaps assigned TRBD1 or TRBD2 (5 bases each). Germline V gives CDR1 SEHNR, CDR2 FQNEAQ (reference sequence). Trimming removed 3 bases from V and 12 bases from J, with 18 bases in between. There are 13 residues in the CDR3. The CDR3 coding sequence is TGTGCCAGCAGCTTGGGGGACGTGGAGATGGGGTACTTC. Translating gives CASSLGDVEMGYF.

This clonotype occurred many times. The chain links TRBV12-3 or TRBV12-4 to TRBJ1-5, with D unresolved. The V gene lost 1 base and the J gene lost 4 bases, with 14 bases spanning the gap. This CDR3 spans 16 amino acids. The CDR3 DNA sequence: TGTGCCAGCAGTTTAGGGGAAAAGGGTTTGAATCAGCCCCAGCATTTT. Amino acids: CASSLGEKGLNQPQHF.

This clonotype was detected many times. The rearrangement links TRBV7-2 to TRBJ2-5, with D possibly matching TRBD1 (5 bases). This CDR3 comprises 14 residues. Germline V gene sequence: CDR1 SGHTA, CDR2 FQGNSA. V was pared by 3 bases and J by 4 bases, with 12 bases between. CDR3 sequence (DNA): TGTGCCAGCAGCTTTGCAGGGCTGGGAGAGACCCAGTACTTC. This translates into CASSFAGLGETQYF.

This clonotype was detected many times. The rearrangement uses TRBV7-7 and TRBJ1-1, with no clear D. Germline V gene data show CDR1 as SSHAT and CDR2 as FNYEAQ (reference sequence). The CDR3 extends over 13 amino acids. The ends were cut back, 0 bases at V and 11 bases at J, with 13 bases in the middle. CDR3 nucleotides: TGTGCCAGCAGCTTAGCGCTGGGAGGAAAGGCTTTCTTT. This codes for CASSLALGGKAFF. Supplemented by reference TRBV7-7 and TRBJ1-1, the full variable domain reads GAGVSQSPRYKVTKRGQDVTLRCDPISSHATLYWYQQALGQGPEFLTYFNYEAQPDKSGLPSDRFSAERPEGSISTLTIQRTEQRDSAMYRCASSLALGGKAFFGQGTRLTVV.

J is TRBJ1-2 and V is TRBV19, with 8 bases that match TRBD1. The CDR3 totals 15 residues. J lost 7 bases, V lost 7 bases, and 14 bases had no gene match. The V gene's germline CDR1 is LNHDA and CDR2 SQIVND (reference sequence). DNA of the CDR3: TGTGCCAGTAAGGTGGGAGACAGGGGAGGCCGTGGCTACACCTTC. Protein sequence: CASKVGDRGGRGYTF.

The chain couples TRBV6-2 or TRBV6-3 to TRBJ1-5, with D possibly matching TRBD1 (6 bases). The length of the CDR3 is 13 residues. Looked up from germline, CDR1 is MNHEY and CDR2 is SVGEGT. The V end lost 6 bases, the J end lost 7 bases, and 13 bases lay between the germline ends. The CDR3 spells CASRLQGEQPQHF. CDR3 DNA: TGTGCCAGCAGATTACAGGGTGAGCAGCCCCAGCATTTT.

This clonotype has more than one count but fewer than ten. The chain uses TRBV7-2 and TRBJ2-3; TRBD2 agrees at 9 bases. Germline CDR1 is SGHTA and CDR2 is FQGNSA. This CDR3 contains 16 residues. Trimming took 6 bases from V and 5 from J; bases not matched to a gene: 12. The chain's CDR3 is CASRRLAGGPVDTQYF. Written as DNA, the CDR3 is TGTGCCAGCAGGCGGTTGGCGGGAGGGCCAGTAGATACGCAGTATTTT.

This clonotype was detected ten times or more. The chain couples TRBV7-2 to TRBJ1-1, with D possibly matching TRBD1 (5 bases). CDR3 length equals 14 residues. V lost 6 bases and J 1 base, leaving 12 bases between the germline ends. Germline V lookup: CDR1 SGHTA, CDR2 FQGNSA. DNA of the CDR3: TGTGCCAGCAGTTCTTGGGGCACGAACACTGAAGCTTTCTTT. Translated: CASSSWGTNTEAFF.

This clonotype was detected a few times. The CDR3 bases are TGTGCCAGCAGCTCTGGGGCTAGCACAGATACGCAGTATTTT. Residues: CASSSGASTDTQYF. The J gene is TRBJ2-3, the V gene TRBV7-9; D might be TRBD1 (5 bases). The CDR3 totals 14 residues. Trimming left V 4 bases short and J 0 bases short, with 8 bases between. Germline V gene data show CDR1 as SEHNR and CDR2 as FQNEAQ (reference sequence).

This clonotype was found many times. The rearrangement links TRBV11-3 to TRBJ2-1; D ambiguous. The V end lost 5 bases, the J end lost 0 bases, and 11 bases lay between the germline ends. CDR3 length equals 15 residues. CDR1 and CDR2 from the germline V gene are SGHNT and YENEEA. CDR3 DNA: TGTGCCAGCAGCACCGGCAGGAGCTCCTACAATGAGCAGTTCTTC. It yields the protein CASSTGRSSYNEQFF.

This clonotype was seen many times. This CDR3 is CASVPIPDSGGYSNQPQHF. The DNA for the CDR3 is TGTGCCAGCGTACCGATACCCGACTCTGGAGGGTATAGCAATCAGCCCCAGCATTTT. The V call is TRBV28, the J call TRBJ1-5, with unresolved D. The V end lost 8 bases, the J end lost 0 bases, and 26 bases lay between the germline ends. Per the germline V gene, CDR1 is MDHEN and CDR2 is SYDVKM. CDR3 length: 19 residues.